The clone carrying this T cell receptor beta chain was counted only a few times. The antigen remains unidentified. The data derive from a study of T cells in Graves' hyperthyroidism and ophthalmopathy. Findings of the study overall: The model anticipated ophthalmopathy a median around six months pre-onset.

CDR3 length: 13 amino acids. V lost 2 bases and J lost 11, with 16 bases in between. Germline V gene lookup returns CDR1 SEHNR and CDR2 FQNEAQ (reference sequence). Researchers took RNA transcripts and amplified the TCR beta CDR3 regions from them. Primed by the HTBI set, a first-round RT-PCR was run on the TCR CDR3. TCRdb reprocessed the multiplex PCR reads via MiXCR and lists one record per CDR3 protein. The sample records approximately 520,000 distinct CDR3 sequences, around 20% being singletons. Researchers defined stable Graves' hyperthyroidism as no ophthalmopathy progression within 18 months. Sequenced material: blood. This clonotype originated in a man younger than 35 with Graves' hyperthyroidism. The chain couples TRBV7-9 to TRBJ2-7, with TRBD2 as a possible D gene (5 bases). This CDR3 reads CASSLRTQRPEYF. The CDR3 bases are TGTGCCAGCAGCTTAAGAACTCAGCGGCCCGAGTACTTC.